Shown below are 24 T cell receptor beta chains from a single sample sequenced in a study of blood T cell repertoires in COVID-19. Libraries were prepared by immunoSEQ multiplex PCR; TCRdb keeps only in-frame clonotypes and omits some of them. The repertoire holds about 30,000 clones, with 68% as singletons. Sequenced: peripheral blood. These receptors were obtained from a human donor in a cohort sampled during active COVID-19.

The chain has TRBV5-1 and TRBJ2-1, with D possibly matching TRBD1 (5 bases). This CDR3 has 16 residues. In germline, CDR1 is SGHRS, CDR2 YFSETQ. With 0 bases removed from V and 0 bases from J, the gap between germline ends came to 10 bases. CDR3 residues: CASSLAGAISYNEQFF. CDR3 in DNA: TGCGCCAGCAGCTTGGCTGGGGCAATCTCCTACAATGAGCAGTTCTTC. The full variable domain, in which reference TRBV5-1 and TRBJ2-1 provide the parts outside the CDR3, is KAGVTQTPRYLIKTRGQQVTLSCSPISGHRSVSWYQQTPGQGLQFLFEYFSETQRNKGNFPGRFSGRQFSNSRSEMNVSTLELGDSALYLCASSLAGAISYNEQFFGPGTRLTVL.

The sample holds a few counts of this clone. This chain joins TRBV18 and TRBJ1-1, with D possibly TRBD1 on 6 matching bases. V was cut by 3 bases and J by 1 base, with 12 bases left in between. Germline V gene lookup returns CDR1 KGHSH and CDR2 LQKENI. The CDR3 spans 15 residues. The CDR3 DNA sequence: TGTGCCAGCTCACCGACAGGAGACTCGAACACTGAAGCTTTCTTT. Translated: CASSPTGDSNTEAFF.

This clone was recorded many times. The V and J genes are TRBV5-1 and TRBJ2-5; D unresolved. Germline V gene data show CDR1 as SGHRS and CDR2 as YFSETQ. The CDR3 is 15 amino acids. The V end lost 0 bases, the J end lost 9 bases, and 18 bases lay between the germline ends. CDR3 sequence: CASSLGPSPSNPQYF. In DNA form, the CDR3 reads TGCGCCAGCAGCTTGGGGCCCAGTCCCAGTAATCCCCAGTACTTC.

This chain connects TRBV6-4 to TRBJ1-1, with D unresolved. CDR1 is MRHNA, CDR2 SNTAGT, per germline. Deletions cut 3 bases from V and 14 bases from J, with 13 bases between. This CDR3 is 11 amino acids long. Written as DNA, the CDR3 is TGTGCCAGCAGTGAGGGTCTTAAACTATTCTTT. This codes for CASSEGLKLFF.

This chain connects TRBV7-2 to TRBJ1-5; no reliable D call. Germline V gives CDR1 SGHTA, CDR2 FQGNSA. This CDR3 comprises 16 residues. The ends were cut back, 4 bases at V and 0 bases at J, with 13 bases in the middle. The CDR3: CASSSLTGFSNQPQHF. For the CDR3, the DNA is TGTGCCAGCAGCTCCCTGACGGGATTTAGCAATCAGCCCCAGCATTTT.

This clone has just a few counts. DNA for the CDR3: TGTGCCAGCAGCCGATTAGCGGGGAGCTCCTACAATGAGCAGTTCTTC. Translation gives CASSRLAGSSYNEQFF. The chain has TRBV7-9 and TRBJ2-1, with 8 nucleotides matching TRBD2. Unmatched junction bases numbered 6, after V lost 5 bases and J lost 0 bases. The CDR3 spans 16 residues. The germline V gene has CDR1 SEHNR and CDR2 FQNEAQ (reference sequence).

This clone was recorded a few times. This chain connects TRBV28 to TRBJ2-7; weak D call: TRBD2 (5 bases). The germline V gene has CDR1 MDHEN and CDR2 SYDVKM. This CDR3 has 15 amino acids. Trimming removed 6 bases from V and 2 bases from J, with 17 bases in between. Here the CDR3 reads CASRPQAEPAYEQYF. The CDR3 region has the DNA TGTGCCAGCAGACCACAAGCGGAACCAGCCTACGAGCAGTACTTC. Full variable domain (rest looked up from reference TRBV28 and TRBJ2-7): DVKVTQSSRYLVKRTGEKVFLECVQDMDHENMFWYRQDPGLGLRLIYFSYDVKMKEKGDIPEGYSVSREKKERFSLILESASTNQTSMYLCASRPQAEPAYEQYFGPGTRLTVT.

This rearrangement joins TRBV15 to TRBJ2-1, with 9 positions matching TRBD1. The CDR3 runs to 15 residues. CDR1 and CDR2 (germline): LNHNV, YYDKDF (reference sequence). Germline trimming cut 4 bases from V and 6 bases from J; bases unmatched to any gene: 7. Here the CDR3 DNA reads TGTGCCACCAGCATAAATCGACAGGGGGTCAATGAGCAGTTCTTC. It specifies CATSINRQGVNEQFF.

J is TRBJ1-1 and V is TRBV20-1; possible D gene TRBD1, 5 bases. Trimming took 5 bases from V and 8 from J, leaving 12 bases between them. Germline assignment: CDR1 DFQATT and CDR2 SNEGSKA (reference sequence). This CDR3 has 11 amino acids. CDR3 residues: CSAVRVGEAFF. In DNA form, the CDR3 reads TGCAGTGCTGTCAGGGTGGGGGAAGCTTTCTTT.

The chain carries TRBV4-3 and TRBJ1-4; 7 bases are shared with TRBD1. This CDR3 contains 15 residues. Per germline, CDR1 LGHNA and CDR2 YSLEER. V shed 1 base and J 4 bases; nucleotides not matched to a gene: 3. The CDR3 DNA follows: TGCGCCAGCAGCCAAGGGGGACAGAGTAATGAAAAACTGTTTTTT. This encodes CASSQGGQSNEKLFF.

CDR3 residues: CASSQDPGRGSTDTQYF. Written as DNA, the CDR3 is TGTGCCAGCAGCCAAGATCCAGGGCGGGGTAGCACAGATACGCAGTATTTT. The V call is TRBV3-1 (or the pseudogene TRBV3-2), the J call TRBJ2-3, with a weak D call TRBD2 (6 bases). V was trimmed by 0 bases and J by 0 bases, leaving 13 bases between them. The CDR3 extends over 17 amino acids. Per the germline V gene, CDR1 is LGHDT and CDR2 is YNNKEL (reference sequence).

This clone was detected a few times. The rearrangement joins TRBV3-1 (or the pseudogene TRBV3-2) to TRBJ2-3; 9 nucleotides line up with TRBD1. V was pared by 6 bases and J by 3 bases, with 13 bases of the junction left unmatched. Germline V gives CDR1 LGHDT, CDR2 YNNKEL (reference sequence). The CDR3 runs to 17 residues. The CDR3 here is CASRLERQGVGTDTQYF. In DNA, the CDR3 is TGTGCCAGCAGGCTCGAACGACAGGGGGTGGGTACAGATACGCAGTATTTT.

V is TRBV5-4 and J is TRBJ2-3, with 13 bases matching TRBD2. The CDR3 consists of 17 residues. The germline CDR1 and CDR2 sequences are SGHNT and YYREEE (reference sequence). J gave up 2 bases and V 4 bases, and 7 bases lay outside the gene matches. The CDR3 coding sequence is TGTGCCAGCAGCCCACGGACTAGCGGGGGTTACACAGATACGCAGTATTTT. It encodes CASSPRTSGGYTDTQYF. The entire variable domain, with the rest obtained from reference TRBV5-4 and TRBJ2-3, is as follows: ETGVTQSPTHLIKTRGQQVTLRCSSQSGHNTVSWYQQALGQGPQFIFQYYREEENGRGNFPPRFSGLQFPNYSSELNVNALELDDSALYLCASSPRTSGGYTDTQYFGPGTRLTVL.

The chain recombines TRBV7-8 with TRBJ2-3; weak D call: TRBD2 (5 bases). Germline V gives CDR1 SGHVS, CDR2 FQNEAQ. The V gene lost 5 bases and the J gene lost 5 bases, with 17 bases spanning the gap. This CDR3 contains 15 residues. This CDR3 is CASSRGSARGDTQYF. The CDR3 coding sequence is TGTGCCAGCAGCCGAGGGTCTGCACGAGGAGATACGCAGTATTTT.

This clone has more than one count but fewer than ten. The rearrangement joins TRBV6-2 or TRBV6-3 to TRBJ1-2, with 7 bases identical to TRBD1. Germline values: CDR1 MNHEY, CDR2 SVGEGT. The CDR3 covers 13 residues. Trimming removed 5 bases from V and 2 bases from J; junction bases left unmatched: 2. The CDR3 loop is CASSDRDNYGYTF. The CDR3 DNA reads as TGTGCCAGCAGTGACAGGGACAACTATGGCTACACCTTC.

This chain uses TRBV5-1 with TRBJ1-1; TRBD1 agrees at 7 bases. V shed 4 bases, J shed 1 base, and the junction held 7 bases outside the gene matches. The CDR3 contains 15 residues. Germline CDR1 reads SGHRS; CDR2 reads YFSETQ. This chain's CDR3 is CASSRATGRNTEAFF. The CDR3 region has the DNA TGCGCCAGCAGCAGGGCGACAGGGAGGAACACTGAAGCTTTCTTT. The full variable domain, rest sourced from reference TRBV5-1 and TRBJ1-1, is KAGVTQTPRYLIKTRGQQVTLSCSPISGHRSVSWYQQTPGQGLQFLFEYFSETQRNKGNFPGRFSGRQFSNSRSEMNVSTLELGDSALYLCASSRATGRNTEAFFGQGTRLTVV.

CDR3 nucleotides: TGTGCCAGCAGTGAAATTGCAGCGGGCACAGATACGCAGTATTTT. It encodes CASSEIAAGTDTQYF. This chain connects TRBV6-1 to TRBJ2-3; TRBD2 might be the D (5 bases). The CDR3 totals 15 residues. Germline V CDR1 and CDR2: MNHNS, SASEGT. V lost 2 bases to trimming and J lost 1 base, with 10 bases between them.

The CDR3 loop reads CASSQDLPGLTTDTQYF. The CDR3, as DNA: TGCGCCAGCAGCCAAGATCTCCCTGGACTTACCACAGATACGCAGTATTTT. The chain uses TRBV4-3 and TRBJ2-3, with a tentative D call TRBD2 (5 bases). CDR1 and CDR2 (germline): LGHNA, YSLEER. Deletions cut 0 bases from V and 2 bases from J, with 15 bases between. The CDR3 runs 17 residues.

This chain joins TRBV7-8 and TRBJ1-5; D uncertain. Trimming left V 5 bases short and J 3 bases short, with 14 bases between. The length of the CDR3 is 15 residues. CDR1 and CDR2 (germline): SGHVS, FQNEAQ. The CDR3 sequence is CASSLSITDNQPQHF. DNA of the CDR3: TGTGCCAGCAGCCTATCCATCACAGACAATCAGCCCCAGCATTTT.

The J gene is TRBJ2-6, the V gene TRBV7-2; D gene uncertain. Germline V gene lookup returns CDR1 SGHTA and CDR2 FQGNSA. With 10 bases removed from V and 0 bases from J, the gap between germline ends came to 13 bases. CDR3 length: 15 amino acids. The CDR3: CATSPRSSGANVLTF. The CDR3 DNA is TGTGCCACCTCGCCCCGGAGCTCTGGGGCCAACGTCCTGACTTTC.

The chain recombines TRBV5-3 with TRBJ2-1; TRBD2 agrees at 8 bases. TRBV5-3 is assigned to the ORF class and has an uncertain function. V lost 3 bases and J lost 0; bases outside the gene matches: 11. The CDR3 sequence is 18 residues long. DNA of the CDR3: TGTGCCAGAAGCTCAAAACCGACAGCGGGGGACTCCTACAATGAGCAGTTCTTC. This gives the protein CARSSKPTAGDSYNEQFF.

This clone was counted between two and nine times. This chain uses TRBV12-3 or TRBV12-4 with TRBJ1-2; 8 positions match TRBD1. The CDR3 sequence is 13 residues long. The junction had 5 bases not matched to a gene; V was cut back by 6 bases and J by 5 bases. CDR3 sequence (DNA): TGTGCCAGCAGCCGGGGACAGGTGTATGGCTACACCTTC. Protein sequence: CASSRGQVYGYTF.

In its sample, this clone was seen a few times. The rearrangement links TRBV4-3 to TRBJ2-2; D possibly corresponds to TRBD1 (6 bases). CDR3 length equals 17 residues. V was cut by 1 base and J by 1 base, with 13 bases left in between. Germline CDR1 and CDR2: LGHNA and YSLEER. This CDR3 is CASSQGSATGNTGELFF. As DNA, the CDR3 is TGCGCCAGCAGCCAAGGATCAGCGACAGGGAACACCGGGGAGCTGTTTTTT.

The table lists this clone with a count of one. This chain uses TRBV27 with TRBJ2-3; tentatively, D is TRBD1 (8 bases). Germline CDR1 and CDR2: MNHEY and SMNVEV (reference sequence). The CDR3 totals 19 residues. V lost 3 bases and J lost 4, with 26 bases in between. As DNA, the CDR3 is TGTGCCAGCAGTTTGGACAGGGAGGTTAGGACTAGTGTTGCAGATACGCAGTATTTT. This encodes CASSLDREVRTSVADTQYF.